What follows are 14 T cell receptor beta chains derived from one specimen sequenced in a study of control samples from healthy donors and cancer patients. Generated by immunoSEQ multiplex PCR, the TCRdb table keeps only in-frame clones and is missing some. Of around 70,000 clones listed, more than 70% are singletons. The sample comprised PBMCs. The receptors stem from a woman between 50 and 59 years old with head and neck cancer.

The CDR3 nucleotides are TGTGCCAGCAGCCAAGCTCTCAGGGGGTCTGGAAACACCATATATTTT. It yields the protein CASSQALRGSGNTIYF. The chain recombines TRBV3-1 (or the pseudogene TRBV3-2) with TRBJ1-3; 7 bases fit TRBD1. This CDR3 contains 16 residues. Germline assignment: CDR1 LGHDT and CDR2 YNNKEL (reference sequence). The ends lost 1 base at V and 1 base at J; junction bases unmatched: 4.

J is TRBJ2-1 and V is TRBV7-6; either TRBD1 or TRBD2 may fit D (6 bases each). Trimming left V 5 bases short and J 3 bases short, with 14 bases between. This CDR3 has 15 residues. Looked up from germline, CDR1 is SGHVS and CDR2 is FNYEAQ. Here the CDR3 reads CASSVGGSGYNEQFF. The CDR3 region has the DNA TGTGCCAGCAGCGTGGGGGGCTCGGGCTACAATGAGCAGTTCTTC.

The chain recombines TRBV3-1 (or the pseudogene TRBV3-2) with TRBJ1-6; no clear D. The CDR3 is 13 residues long. Germline-derived CDR1 and CDR2 are LGHDT and YNNKEL (reference sequence). The V and J ends lost 4 bases and 8 bases respectively, with 9 bases between them. CDR3 DNA sequence: TGTGCCAGCAGCCCAGCCGGGCATTCACCCCTCCACTTT. It yields the protein CASSPAGHSPLHF.

The V gene is TRBV28, the J gene TRBJ1-6; no clear D. This CDR3 has 14 residues. CDR1 is MDHEN and CDR2 is SYDVKM in the germline V gene. V was cut by 3 bases and J by 9 bases, with 12 bases left in between. The CDR3 coding sequence is TGTGCCAGCAGTTTGGACGGTACGGGTTCACCCCTCCACTTT. This gives the protein CASSLDGTGSPLHF.

The chain combines TRBV6-4 with TRBJ2-1; D may be TRBD2 (7 bases). The germline V gene has CDR1 MRHNA and CDR2 SNTAGT. V shed 7 bases and J shed 8 bases, with 21 bases lying between them. The CDR3 is made up of 15 amino acids. The CDR3 nucleotides read TGTGCCAGCACCCGAGGGCGGGGGCGCAGGGATGAGCAGTTCTTC. This sequence encodes CASTRGRGRRDEQFF.

The gene calls are TRBV5-1 and TRBJ1-1; no firm D call. The length of the CDR3 is 13 residues. Germline loops: CDR1 SGHRS, CDR2 YFSETQ. V was cut by 3 bases and J by 7 bases, with 13 bases left in between. For the CDR3, the DNA is TGCGCCAGCAGCTCACTTTCGGGGTTTGAAGCTTTCTTT. Translation: CASSSLSGFEAFF.

V usage is TRBV7-2 and J usage is TRBJ2-1, with 10 positions matching TRBD2. Germline values: CDR1 SGHTA, CDR2 FQGNSA. The V gene end was trimmed by 2 bases and the J gene end by 3 bases; junction bases not matched to a gene: 7. There are 17 residues in the CDR3. In DNA form, the CDR3 reads TGTGCCAGCAGCTTATCGGCTAGCGGGGGAATCTACAATGAGCAGTTCTTC. It is translated as CASSLSASGGIYNEQFF.

The CDR3 loop is CASSLEGNTEAFF. In DNA, the CDR3 is TGTGCCAGCAGCTTAGAAGGGAACACTGAAGCTTTCTTT. V usage is TRBV7-9 and J usage is TRBJ1-1; D uncertain. The germline CDR1 and CDR2 sequences are SEHNR and FQNEAQ (reference sequence). The V and J ends lost 1 base and 1 base respectively, with 4 bases between them. The CDR3 is made up of 13 amino acids.

The chain employs TRBV24-1 and TRBJ1-2; a weak D match, TRBD1 (5 bases). This CDR3 has 14 amino acids. V lost 4 bases, J lost 2 bases, and 10 bases lay in between. Germline values: CDR1 KGHDR, CDR2 SFDVKD. DNA of the CDR3: TGTGCCACCAGTGACCGGACAAGAAACTATGGCTACACCTTC. Amino acid sequence: CATSDRTRNYGYTF.

The J gene is TRBJ1-5, the V gene TRBV19; D gene ambiguous. The CDR3 is 15 residues long. In germline, CDR1 is LNHDA, CDR2 SQIVND (reference sequence). The V end lost 5 bases, the J end lost 1 base, and 12 bases lay between the germline ends. CDR3 DNA sequence: TGTGCCAGTAGTTGGGGAACTCGGAGCAATCAGCCCCAGCATTTT. It codes for CASSWGTRSNQPQHF.

The chain carries TRBV4-1 and TRBJ2-7; D not certain. From germline, CDR1 is MGHRA and CDR2 YSYEKL. Trimming removed 3 bases from V and 2 bases from J, with 11 bases in between. This CDR3 is built from 14 residues. The CDR3 region is CASSHADGPYEQYF. The CDR3 bases are TGCGCCAGCAGCCACGCGGACGGGCCCTACGAGCAGTACTTC.

For the CDR3, the DNA is TGTGCCAGCAGTTACTCTGGGACAGGGATTAGGTCCTACGAGCAGTACTTC. Translation: CASSYSGTGIRSYEQYF. The chain has TRBV6-2 or TRBV6-3 and TRBJ2-7; 9 bases align to TRBD1. The germline CDR1 and CDR2 sequences are MNHEY and SVGEGT. With V trimmed by 0 bases and J by 1 base, 7 bases remained unmatched. This CDR3 spans 17 amino acids.

Only one count was recorded for this clone. V usage is TRBV7-2 and J usage is TRBJ1-2; D may be TRBD1 (6 bases). This CDR3 has 15 amino acids. The V and J ends lost 0 bases and 2 bases respectively, with 10 bases between them. Germline V gives CDR1 SGHTA, CDR2 FQGNSA. This chain's CDR3 is CASSLAPTGNYGYTF. CDR3 in DNA: TGTGCCAGCAGCTTAGCGCCCACAGGGAACTATGGCTACACCTTC.

The CDR3 is CASSEGPRNYGYTF. The CDR3 DNA is TGTGCCAGCAGTGAAGGCCCAAGGAACTATGGCTACACCTTC. V gene TRBV6-1 combines with J gene TRBJ1-2; D unclear. CDR3 size: 14 residues. V dropped 1 base and J dropped 2 bases, with 8 bases sitting between them. Germline V gene lookup returns CDR1 MNHNS and CDR2 SASEGT.